This T cell receptor beta chain originates from a study of CD4 T cells in relation to SARS-CoV-2 and coronaviruses. The protocol was immunoSEQ multiplex PCR, while the TCRdb copy is restricted to in-frame clones and leaves out a portion. The table records 30,000 to 45,000 clones, approximately 90% of them present only once. The germline CDR1 and CDR2 sequences are MNHNY and SVGAGI (reference sequence). V was trimmed by 5 bases and J by 1 base, leaving 20 bases between them. CDR3 length: 17 amino acids. The specimen sequenced was memory CD4+ T cells from PBMCs. V usage is TRBV6-6 and J usage is TRBJ1-1, with D tentatively TRBD1 (5 bases). The TCR comes from an adult with COVID-19. CDR3 sequence (DNA): TGTGCCAGCAGTCGGTCCCCGGGACGGGCAACGAACACTGAAGCTTTCTTT. It translates to CASSRSPGRATNTEAFF.